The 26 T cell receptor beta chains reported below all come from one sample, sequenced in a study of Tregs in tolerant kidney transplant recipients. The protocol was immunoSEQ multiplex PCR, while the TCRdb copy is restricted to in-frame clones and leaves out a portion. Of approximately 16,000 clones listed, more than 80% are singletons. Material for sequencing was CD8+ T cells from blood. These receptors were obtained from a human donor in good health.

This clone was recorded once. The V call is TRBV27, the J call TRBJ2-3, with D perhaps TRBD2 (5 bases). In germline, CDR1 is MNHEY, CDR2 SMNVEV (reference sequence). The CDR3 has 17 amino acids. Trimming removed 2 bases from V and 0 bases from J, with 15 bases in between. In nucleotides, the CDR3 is TGTGCCAGCAGTTTAAGTTTGCGGGCCCTTAGCACAGATACGCAGTATTTT. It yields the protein CASSLSLRALSTDTQYF.

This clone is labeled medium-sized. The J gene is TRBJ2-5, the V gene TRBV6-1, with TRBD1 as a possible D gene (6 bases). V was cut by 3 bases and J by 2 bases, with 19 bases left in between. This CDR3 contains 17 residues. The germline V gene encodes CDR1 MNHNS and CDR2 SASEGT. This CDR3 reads CASSDPPYRAGQETQYF. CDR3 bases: TGTGCCAGCAGTGATCCCCCGTACAGGGCTGGGCAAGAGACCCAGTACTTC.

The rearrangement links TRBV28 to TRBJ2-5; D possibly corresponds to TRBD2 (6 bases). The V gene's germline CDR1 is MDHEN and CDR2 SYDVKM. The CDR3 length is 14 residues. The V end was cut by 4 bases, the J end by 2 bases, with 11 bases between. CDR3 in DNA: TGTGCCAGCAGTTCGGGACTGGTACAAGAGACCCAGTACTTC. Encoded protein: CASSSGLVQETQYF.

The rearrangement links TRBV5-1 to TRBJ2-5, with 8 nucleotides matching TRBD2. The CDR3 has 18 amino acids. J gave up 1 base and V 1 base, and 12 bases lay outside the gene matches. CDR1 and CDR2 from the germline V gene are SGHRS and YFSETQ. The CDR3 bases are TGCGCCAGCAGCTTGAGCCCCGGGACTAGTTCCTCCCAAGAGACCCAGTACTTC. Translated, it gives CASSLSPGTSSSQETQYF.

CDR3 DNA: TGTGCCAGCAGTTGGAGGGGGCCCCTTGGGGAGCAGTTCTTC. It yields the protein CASSWRGPLGEQFF. The chain has TRBV28 and TRBJ2-1, with D possibly matching TRBD1 (7 bases). CDR1 is MDHEN and CDR2 is SYDVKM in the germline V gene. V was cut by 4 bases and J by 10 bases, with 17 bases left in between. This CDR3 is built from 14 residues.

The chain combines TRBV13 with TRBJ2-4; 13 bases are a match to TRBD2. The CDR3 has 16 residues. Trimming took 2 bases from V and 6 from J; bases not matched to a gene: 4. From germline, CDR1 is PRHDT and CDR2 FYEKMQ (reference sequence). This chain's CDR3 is CASSLLGLAGRNIQYF. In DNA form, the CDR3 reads TGTGCCAGCAGCTTACTGGGACTAGCGGGAAGAAACATTCAGTACTTC.

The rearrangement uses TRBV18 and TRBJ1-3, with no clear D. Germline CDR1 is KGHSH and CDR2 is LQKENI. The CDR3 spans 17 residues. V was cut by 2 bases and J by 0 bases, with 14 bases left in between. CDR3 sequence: CASSPLIVLGSGNTIYF. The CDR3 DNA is TGTGCCAGCTCACCATTGATTGTTTTGGGCTCTGGAAACACCATATATTTT.

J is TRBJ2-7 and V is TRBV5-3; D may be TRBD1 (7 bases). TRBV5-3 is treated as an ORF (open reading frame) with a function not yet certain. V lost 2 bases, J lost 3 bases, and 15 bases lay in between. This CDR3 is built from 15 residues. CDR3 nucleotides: TGTGCCAGAAGCTTAGGATCCCAGGGGGGCTACGAGCAGTACTTC. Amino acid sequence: CARSLGSQGGYEQYF.

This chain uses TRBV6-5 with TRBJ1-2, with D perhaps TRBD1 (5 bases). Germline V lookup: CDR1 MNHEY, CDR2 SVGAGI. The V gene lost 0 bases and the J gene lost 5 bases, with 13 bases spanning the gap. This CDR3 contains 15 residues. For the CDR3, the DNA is TGTGCCAGCAGTTACTCGAGAGGGGAGCGATATGGCTACACCTTC. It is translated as CASSYSRGERYGYTF.

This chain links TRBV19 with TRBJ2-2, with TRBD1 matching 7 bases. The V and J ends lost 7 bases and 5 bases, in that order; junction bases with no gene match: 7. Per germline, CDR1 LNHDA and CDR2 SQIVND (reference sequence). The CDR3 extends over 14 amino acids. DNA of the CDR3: TGTGCCAGTACCCGACAGGGTAATACCGGGGAGCTGTTTTTT. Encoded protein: CASTRQGNTGELFF.

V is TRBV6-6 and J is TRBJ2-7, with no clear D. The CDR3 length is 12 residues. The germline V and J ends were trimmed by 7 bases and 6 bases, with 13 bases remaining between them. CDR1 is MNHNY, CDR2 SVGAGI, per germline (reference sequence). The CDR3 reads CASTSFSSEQYF. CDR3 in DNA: TGTGCCAGCACGTCCTTTTCTTCCGAGCAGTACTTC.

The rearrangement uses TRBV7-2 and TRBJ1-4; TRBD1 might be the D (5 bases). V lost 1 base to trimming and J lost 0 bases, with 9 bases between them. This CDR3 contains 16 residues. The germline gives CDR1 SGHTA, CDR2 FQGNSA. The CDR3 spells CASSLEGPATNEKLFF. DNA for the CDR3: TGTGCCAGCAGCTTAGAGGGGCCAGCAACTAATGAAAAACTGTTTTTT.

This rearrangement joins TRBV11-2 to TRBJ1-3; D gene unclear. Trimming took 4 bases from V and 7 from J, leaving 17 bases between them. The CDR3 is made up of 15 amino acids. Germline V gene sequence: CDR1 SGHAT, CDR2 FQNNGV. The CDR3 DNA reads TGTGCCAGCAGCTCCGGTCCCAACCCCAGCAACACCATATATTTT. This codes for CASSSGPNPSNTIYF.

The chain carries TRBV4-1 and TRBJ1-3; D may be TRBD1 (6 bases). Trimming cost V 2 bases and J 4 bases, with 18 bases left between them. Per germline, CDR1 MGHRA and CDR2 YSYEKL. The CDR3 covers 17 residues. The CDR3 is CASSQSPGTLGGNTIYF. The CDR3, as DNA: TGCGCCAGCAGCCAAAGTCCCGGGACACTGGGAGGAAACACCATATATTTT.

CDR3 coding DNA: TGTGCCAGCAGCTTTAGCTCCTACGAGCAGTACTTC. Residues: CASSFSSYEQYF. The gene calls are TRBV7-8 and TRBJ2-7; D uncertain. Germline values: CDR1 SGHVS, CDR2 FQNEAQ. Deletions cut 3 bases from V and 0 bases from J, with 3 bases between. CDR3 size: 12 residues.

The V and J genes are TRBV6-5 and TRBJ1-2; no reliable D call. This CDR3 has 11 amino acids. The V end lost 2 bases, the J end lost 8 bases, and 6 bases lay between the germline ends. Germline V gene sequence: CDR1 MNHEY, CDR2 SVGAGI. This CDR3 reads CASSYGEGYTF. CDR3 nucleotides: TGTGCCAGCAGTTACGGGGAAGGCTACACCTTC.

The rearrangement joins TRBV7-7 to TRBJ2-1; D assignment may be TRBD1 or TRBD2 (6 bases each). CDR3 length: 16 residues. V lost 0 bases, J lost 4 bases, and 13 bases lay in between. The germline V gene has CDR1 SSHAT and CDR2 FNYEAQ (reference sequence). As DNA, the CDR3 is TGTGCCAGCAGCTTAGCACCGGGGGCCTCTTACAATGAGCAGTTCTTC. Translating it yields CASSLAPGASYNEQFF.

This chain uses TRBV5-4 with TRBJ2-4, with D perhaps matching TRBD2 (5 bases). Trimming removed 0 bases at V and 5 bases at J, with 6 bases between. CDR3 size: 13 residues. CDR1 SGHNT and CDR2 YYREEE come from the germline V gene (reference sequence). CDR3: CASSLAEENIQYF. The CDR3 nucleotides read TGTGCCAGCAGCTTGGCGGAGGAAAACATTCAGTACTTC. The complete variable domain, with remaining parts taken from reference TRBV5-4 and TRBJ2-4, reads ETGVTQSPTHLIKTRGQQVTLRCSSQSGHNTVSWYQQALGQGPQFIFQYYREEENGRGNFPPRFSGLQFPNYSSELNVNALELDDSALYLCASSLAEENIQYFGAGTRLSVL.

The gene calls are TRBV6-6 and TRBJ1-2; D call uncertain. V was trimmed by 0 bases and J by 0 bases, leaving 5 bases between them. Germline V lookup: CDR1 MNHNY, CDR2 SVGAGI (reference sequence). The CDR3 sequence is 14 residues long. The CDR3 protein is CASSYSTANYGYTF. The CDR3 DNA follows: TGTGCCAGCAGTTACTCGACGGCTAACTATGGCTACACCTTC.

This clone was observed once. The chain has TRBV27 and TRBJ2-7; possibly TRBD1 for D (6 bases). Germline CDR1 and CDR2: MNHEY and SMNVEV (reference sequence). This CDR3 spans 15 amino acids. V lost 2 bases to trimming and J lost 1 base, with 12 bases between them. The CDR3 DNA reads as TGTGCCAGCAGTTTAGAACAGGGTGGTTCCTACGAGCAGTACTTC. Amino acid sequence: CASSLEQGGSYEQYF.

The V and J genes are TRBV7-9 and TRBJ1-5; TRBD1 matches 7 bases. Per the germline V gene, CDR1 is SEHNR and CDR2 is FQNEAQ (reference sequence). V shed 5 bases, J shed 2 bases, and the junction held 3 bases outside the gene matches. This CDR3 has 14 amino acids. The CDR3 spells CASSRGTGNQPQHF. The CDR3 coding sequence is TGTGCCAGCAGCCGGGGGACAGGCAATCAGCCCCAGCATTTT.

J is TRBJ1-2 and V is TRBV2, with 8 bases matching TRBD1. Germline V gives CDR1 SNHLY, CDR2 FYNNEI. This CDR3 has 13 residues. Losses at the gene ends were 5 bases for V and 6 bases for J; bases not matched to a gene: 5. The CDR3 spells CASSLRQGNGYTF. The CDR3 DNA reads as TGTGCCAGCAGTCTAAGACAGGGGAATGGCTACACCTTC.

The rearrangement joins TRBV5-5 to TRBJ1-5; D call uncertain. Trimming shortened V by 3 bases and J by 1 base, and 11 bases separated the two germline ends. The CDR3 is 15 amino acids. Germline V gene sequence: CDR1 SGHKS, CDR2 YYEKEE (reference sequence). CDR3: CASSSGGSSNQPQHF. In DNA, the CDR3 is TGTGCCAGCAGCTCTGGTGGAAGCAGCAATCAGCCCCAGCATTTT. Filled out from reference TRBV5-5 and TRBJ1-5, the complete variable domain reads DAGVTQSPTHLIKTRGQQVTLRCSPISGHKSVSWYQQVLGQGPQFIFQYYEKEERGRGNFPDRFSARQFPNYSSELNVNALLLGDSALYLCASSSGGSSNQPQHFGDGTRLSIL.

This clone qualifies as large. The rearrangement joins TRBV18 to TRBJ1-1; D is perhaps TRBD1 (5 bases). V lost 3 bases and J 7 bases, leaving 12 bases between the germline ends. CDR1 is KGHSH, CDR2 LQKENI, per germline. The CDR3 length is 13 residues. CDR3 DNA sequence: TGTGCCAGCTCACCCGGGCCGGGGCTTGAAGCTTTCTTT. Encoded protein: CASSPGPGLEAFF.

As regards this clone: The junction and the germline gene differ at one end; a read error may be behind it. Written as DNA, the CDR3 is TGTGCCCGCAGTTACTCGTGGGGGGTAGGCAACGAGCAGTACTTC. Translating gives CARSYSWGVGNEQYF. V is TRBV6-9 and J is TRBJ2-7, with a weak D call TRBD2 (6 bases). CDR1 is MNHGY, CDR2 SVAAGI, per germline. The CDR3 runs 15 residues.

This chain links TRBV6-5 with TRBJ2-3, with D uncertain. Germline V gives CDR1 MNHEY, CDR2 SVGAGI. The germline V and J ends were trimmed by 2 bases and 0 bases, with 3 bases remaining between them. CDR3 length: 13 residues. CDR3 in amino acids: CASSYGSTDTQYF. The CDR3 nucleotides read TGTGCCAGCAGTTACGGCAGCACAGATACGCAGTATTTT.